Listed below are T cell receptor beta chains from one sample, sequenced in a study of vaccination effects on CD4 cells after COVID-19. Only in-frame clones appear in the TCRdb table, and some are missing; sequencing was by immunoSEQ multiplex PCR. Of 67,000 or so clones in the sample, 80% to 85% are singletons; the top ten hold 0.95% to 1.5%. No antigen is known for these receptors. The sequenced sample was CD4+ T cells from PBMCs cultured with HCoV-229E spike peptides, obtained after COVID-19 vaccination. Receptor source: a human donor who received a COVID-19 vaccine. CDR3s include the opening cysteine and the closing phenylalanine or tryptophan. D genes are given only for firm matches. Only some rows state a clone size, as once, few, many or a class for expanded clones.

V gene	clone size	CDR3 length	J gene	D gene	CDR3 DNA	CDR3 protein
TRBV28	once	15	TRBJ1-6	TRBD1	TGTGCCAGCAGTTCCCGACAGGGGACTAATTCACCCCTCCACTTT	CASSSRQGTNSPLHF
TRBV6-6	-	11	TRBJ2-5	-	TGTGCCAGTGGGGAGGCGGAGACCCAGTACTTC	CASGEAETQYF
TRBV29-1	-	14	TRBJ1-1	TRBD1	TGCAGCGCCGGGACAGGGCGGGTGAACACTGAAGCTTTCTTT	CSAGTGRVNTEAFF
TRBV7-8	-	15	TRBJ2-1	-	TGTGCCAGCAGCGGAGGGGTAGGCGGGTATCATGAGCAGTTCTTC	CASSGGVGGYHEQFF
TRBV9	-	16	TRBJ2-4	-	TGTGCCAGCAGCGCGGGGGAGGCCCTAGCCAAAAACATTCAGTACTTC	CASSAGEALAKNIQYF
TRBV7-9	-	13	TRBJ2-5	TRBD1	TGTGCCGGCGAGGCAGGGGGCACGAAGACCCAGTACTTC	CAGEAGGTKTQYF
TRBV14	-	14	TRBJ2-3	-	TGTGCCAGCAGCAAAGCCCTCGGGATTGATACGCAGTATTTT	CASSKALGIDTQYF
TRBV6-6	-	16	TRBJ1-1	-	TGTGCCAGCAGTTACTCATGGGGGGCTAGGAACACTGAAGCTTTCTTT	CASSYSWGARNTEAFF
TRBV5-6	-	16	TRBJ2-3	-	TGTGCCAGCAGCTTGGCCGGCAGGGAGTTGACAGATACGCAGTATTTT	CASSLAGRELTDTQYF
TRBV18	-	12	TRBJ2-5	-	TGTGCCAGCTCAAACAGGGAAGAGACCCAGTACTTC	CASSNREETQYF
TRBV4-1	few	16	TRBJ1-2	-	TGCGCCAGCAGCCAAGAAATGACTCAACGCCTCTATGGCTACACCTTC	CASSQEMTQRLYGYTF
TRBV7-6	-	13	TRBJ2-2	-	TGTGCCAGCAGCTCGACCAGAGGGGGGGAGCTGTTTTTT	CASSSTRGGELFF
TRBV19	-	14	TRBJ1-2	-	TGTGCCAGTAACTTGGAGGGGAGACCCTATGGCTACACCTTC	CASNLEGRPYGYTF
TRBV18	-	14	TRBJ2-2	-	TGTGCCAGCTCACCGTTCATCCGCACCGGGGAGCTGTTTTTT	CASSPFIRTGELFF
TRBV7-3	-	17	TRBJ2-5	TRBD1	TGTGCCAGCAGCTTAGGGGACAGGGGGACCGCTTCCAGGACCCAGTACTTC	CASSLGDRGTASRTQYF
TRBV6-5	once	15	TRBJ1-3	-	TGTGCCAGCAGCGAGGTGCGCTGGGCTGGAAACACCATATATTTT	CASSEVRWAGNTIYF
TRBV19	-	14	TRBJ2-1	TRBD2	TGTGCCAGTATAGGCGGGGGATCGTACAATGAGCAGTTCTTC	CASIGGGSYNEQFF
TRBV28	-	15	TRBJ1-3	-	TGTGCCAGCAGTCCCCCCAGGGACACTGGAAACACCATATATTTT	CASSPPRDTGNTIYF
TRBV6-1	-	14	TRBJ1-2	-	TGTGCCAGCAGTGAAGCTTCAGGGATAGGTGGCTACACCTTC	CASSEASGIGGYTF
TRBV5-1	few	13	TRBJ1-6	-	TGCGCCAGCAGCTTTACAGGGCGGTCACCCCTCCACTTT	CASSFTGRSPLHF
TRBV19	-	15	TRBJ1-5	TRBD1	TGTGCCAGTAGTATTGTAGGACAGGGCTTTCAGCCCCAGCATTTT	CASSIVGQGFQPQHF
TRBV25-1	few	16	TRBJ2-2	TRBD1	TGTGCCAGCAGTGAAAGGGGGCCGTTGGACACCGGGGAGCTGTTTTTT	CASSERGPLDTGELFF
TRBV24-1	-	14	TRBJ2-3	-	TGTGCCACCAGTGACCCCAGGGTTACAGATACGCAGTATTTT	CATSDPRVTDTQYF
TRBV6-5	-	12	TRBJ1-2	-	TGTGCCAGCAAATACGGGAACTATGGCTACACCTTC	CASKYGNYGYTF
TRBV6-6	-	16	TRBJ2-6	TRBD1	TGTGCCAGCATAGCAGGGGGTAGAAAAGGGGCCAACGTCCTGACTTTC	CASIAGGRKGANVLTF
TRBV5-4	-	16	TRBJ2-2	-	TGTGCCAGCAGCTGGACCGGGGTAATGCACACCGGGGAGCTGTTTTTT	CASSWTGVMHTGELFF
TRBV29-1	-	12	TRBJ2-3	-	TGCAGCGTTGACCTAAGCACAGATACGCAGTATTTT	CSVDLSTDTQYF
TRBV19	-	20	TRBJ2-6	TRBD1	TGTGCCAGTAGTATAGGTCCCGGACAGGGAGGTTTCTCTGGGGCCAACGTCCTGACTTTC	CASSIGPGQGGFSGANVLTF
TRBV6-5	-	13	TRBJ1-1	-	TGTGCCACCAGGCAGGGGAGACACACTGAAGCTTTCTTT	CATRQGRHTEAFF
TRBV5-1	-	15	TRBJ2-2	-	TGCGCCAGCAGCTTGGGCCCAGGGAACACCGGGGAGCTGTTTTTT	CASSLGPGNTGELFF
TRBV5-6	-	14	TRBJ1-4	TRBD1	TGTGCCAGCAGCTTTCCAGGGGGCAACGAAAAACTGTTTTTT	CASSFPGGNEKLFF
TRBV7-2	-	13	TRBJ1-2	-	TGTGCCAGCAGCTTAGCGGGACGGTATGGCTACACCTTC	CASSLAGRYGYTF
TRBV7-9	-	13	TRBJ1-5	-	TGTGCCAGCAGCTTAGTGACCAATCAGCCCCAGCATTTT	CASSLVTNQPQHF
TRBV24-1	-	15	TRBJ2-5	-	TGTGCCACCAGTGATCCTCGCCAGGGCGGAGAGACCCAGTACTTC	CATSDPRQGGETQYF
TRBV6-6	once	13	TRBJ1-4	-	TGTGCCAGCAGTTACTATGTCGGTGAAAAACTGTTTTTT	CASSYYVGEKLFF
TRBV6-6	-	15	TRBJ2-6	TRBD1	TGTGCCAGCAGCCCCCGACAGGGACGGGCCAACGTCCTGACTTTC	CASSPRQGRANVLTF
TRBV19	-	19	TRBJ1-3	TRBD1	TGTGCCAGTAGTACCGGGACAGGGGCGAGTGGGAGAACTGGAAACACCATATATTTT	CASSTGTGASGRTGNTIYF
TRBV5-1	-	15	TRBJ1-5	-	TGCGCCAGCAGCTTGACAACTGGGGGCAATCAGCCCCAGCATTTT	CASSLTTGGNQPQHF
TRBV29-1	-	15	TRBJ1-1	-	TGCAGCGTTCGAGGGCAGGGGTTAGTTGGCACTGAAGCTTTCTTT	CSVRGQGLVGTEAFF
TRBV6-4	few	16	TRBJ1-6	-	TGTGCCAGCAGTGAGGAGACCGACTCCTATAATTCACCCCTCCACTTT	CASSEETDSYNSPLHF
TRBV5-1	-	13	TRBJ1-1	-	TGCGCCAGCAGCTTGGAAGGCGAGGCTGAAGCTTTCTTT	CASSLEGEAEAFF
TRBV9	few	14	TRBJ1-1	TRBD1	TGTGCCAGCAGCCCCGGACAGGGACTCACTGAAGCTTTCTTT	CASSPGQGLTEAFF
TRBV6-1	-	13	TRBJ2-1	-	TGTGCCAGCAGTGAGGACCCGCGGAATGAGCAGTTCTTC	CASSEDPRNEQFF
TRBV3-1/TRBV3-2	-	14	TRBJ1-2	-	TGTGCCAGCAGCCAGGGGCGGGGTAGCTATGGCTACACCTTC	CASSQGRGSYGYTF
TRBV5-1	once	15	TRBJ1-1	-	TGCGCCAGCAGCTATTACAGGACGGTCAACACTGAAGCTTTCTTT	CASSYYRTVNTEAFF
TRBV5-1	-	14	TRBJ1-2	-	TGCGCCAGCAGCTTGGGACAGTCATCTTATGGCTACACCTTC	CASSLGQSSYGYTF
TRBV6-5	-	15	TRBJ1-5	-	TGTGCCAGTTATAGAAGGGGGGTTGGCAATCAGCCCCAGCATTTT	CASYRRGVGNQPQHF